One T cell receptor (beta chain) is described in this entry. Treatment noted: about 20 received Ad26.COV2.S at low or high dose, single or two shots; about 5 received placebo; per-sample allocation not given. Day 63 following the first vaccine or placebo injection was when the samples were taken. The data are from a study of Ad26.COV2.S vaccination and SARS-CoV-2 variants. The wider study: Ad26.COV2.S was injected intramuscularly once or twice, 56 days apart.

This CDR3 region has 16 residues. Trimming removed 2 bases at V and 0 bases at J, with 11 bases between. CDR1 and CDR2 from the germline V gene are KGHSH and LQKENI. Profiling relied on immunoSEQ multiplex PCR, and the TCRdb table lists in-frame clones only, not all of them. The sample shows around 300,000 clones, 88% of them seen only once. The clonotype originates from a person aged 18-65 years who received the Ad26.COV2.S COVID-19 vaccine or a placebo. The chain recombines TRBV18 with TRBJ1-3; weak D call: TRBD1 (5 bases). Material: peripheral blood, obtained in a trial of Ad26.COV2.S vaccine versus placebo. The CDR3 is CASSPTGPISGNTIYF. CDR3 sequence (DNA): TGTGCCAGCTCACCAACAGGACCCATCTCTGGAAACACCATATATTTT. Full variable domain (rest looked up from reference TRBV18 and TRBJ1-3): NAGVMQNPRHLVRRRGQEARLRCSPMKGHSHVYWYRQLPEEGLKFMVYLQKENIIDESGMPKERFSAEFPKEGPSILRIQQVVRGDSAAYFCASSPTGPISGNTIYFGEGSWLTVV.